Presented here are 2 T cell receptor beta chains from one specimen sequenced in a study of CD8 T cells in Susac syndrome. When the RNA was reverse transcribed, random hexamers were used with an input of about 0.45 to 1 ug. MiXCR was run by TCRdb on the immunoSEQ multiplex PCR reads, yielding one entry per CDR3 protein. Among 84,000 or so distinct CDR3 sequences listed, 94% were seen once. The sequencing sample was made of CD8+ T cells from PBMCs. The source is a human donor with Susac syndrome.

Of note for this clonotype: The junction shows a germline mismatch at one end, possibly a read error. CDR3 residues: CASSQEISVSYERYF. CDR3 DNA: TGTGCCAGCAGCCAAGAGATTAGCGTCTCCTACGAGCGGTACTTC. This chain connects TRBV4-2 to TRBJ2-7, with D tentatively TRBD2 (5 bases). This CDR3 is 15 amino acids long. Looked up from germline, CDR1 is LGHNA and CDR2 is YNFKEQ.

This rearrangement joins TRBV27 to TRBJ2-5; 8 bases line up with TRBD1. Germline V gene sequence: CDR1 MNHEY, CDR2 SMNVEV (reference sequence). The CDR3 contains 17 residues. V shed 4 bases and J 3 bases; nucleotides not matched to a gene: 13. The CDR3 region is CASSYTLPGQVEETQYF. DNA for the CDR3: TGTGCCAGCAGTTATACCCTGCCGGGACAGGTGGAAGAGACCCAGTACTTC.